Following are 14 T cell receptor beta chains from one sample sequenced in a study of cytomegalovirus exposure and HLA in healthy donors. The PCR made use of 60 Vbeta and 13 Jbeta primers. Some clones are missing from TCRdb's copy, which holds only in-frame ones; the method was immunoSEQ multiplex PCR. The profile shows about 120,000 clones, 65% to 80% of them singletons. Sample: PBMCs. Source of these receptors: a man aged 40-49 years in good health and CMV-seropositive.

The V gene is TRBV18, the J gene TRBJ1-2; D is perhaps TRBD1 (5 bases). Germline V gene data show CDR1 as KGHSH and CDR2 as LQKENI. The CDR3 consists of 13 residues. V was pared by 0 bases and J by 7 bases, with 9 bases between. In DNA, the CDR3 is TGTGCCAGCTCACCACCGGGGCGCGTTGGCTACACCTTC. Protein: CASSPPGRVGYTF.

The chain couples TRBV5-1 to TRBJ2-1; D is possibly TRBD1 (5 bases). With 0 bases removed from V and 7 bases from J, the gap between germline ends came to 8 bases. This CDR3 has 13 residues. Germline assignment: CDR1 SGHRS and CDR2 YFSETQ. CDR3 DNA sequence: TGCGCCAGCAGCTTGGGGGGCCCGAATGAGCAGTTCTTC. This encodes CASSLGGPNEQFF. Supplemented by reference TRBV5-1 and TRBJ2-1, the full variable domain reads KAGVTQTPRYLIKTRGQQVTLSCSPISGHRSVSWYQQTPGQGLQFLFEYFSETQRNKGNFPGRFSGRQFSNSRSEMNVSTLELGDSALYLCASSLGGPNEQFFGPGTRLTVL.

CDR3 protein: CASSLLAGGAANEQFF. The CDR3 nucleotides read TGTGCCAGCAGCTTACTAGCGGGGGGGGCGGCCAATGAGCAGTTCTTC. The chain combines TRBV7-2 with TRBJ2-1, with 12 nucleotides matching TRBD2. The CDR3 sequence is 16 residues long. Germline loops: CDR1 SGHTA, CDR2 FQGNSA. Unmatched junction bases numbered 5, after V lost 2 bases and J lost 6 bases.

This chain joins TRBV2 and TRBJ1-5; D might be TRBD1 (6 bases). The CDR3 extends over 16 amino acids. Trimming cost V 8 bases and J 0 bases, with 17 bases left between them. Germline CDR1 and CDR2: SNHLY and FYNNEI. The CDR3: CASAGAGAYSNQPQHF. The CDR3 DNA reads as TGTGCCAGCGCGGGGGCAGGAGCTTATAGCAATCAGCCCCAGCATTTT.

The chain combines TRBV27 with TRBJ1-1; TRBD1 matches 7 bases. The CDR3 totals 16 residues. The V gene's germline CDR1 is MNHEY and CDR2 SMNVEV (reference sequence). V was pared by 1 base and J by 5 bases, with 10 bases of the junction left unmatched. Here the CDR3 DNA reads TGTGCCAGCAGTTTATACCCGACAGGGTTGCGGACTGAAGCTTTCTTT. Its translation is CASSLYPTGLRTEAFF.

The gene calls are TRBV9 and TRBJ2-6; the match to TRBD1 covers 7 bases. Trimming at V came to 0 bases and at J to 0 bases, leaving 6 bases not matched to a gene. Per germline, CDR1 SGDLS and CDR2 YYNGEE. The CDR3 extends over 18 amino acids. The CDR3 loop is CASSVGDRANSGANVLTF. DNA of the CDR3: TGTGCCAGCAGCGTAGGGGACAGAGCCAACTCTGGGGCCAACGTCCTGACTTTC.

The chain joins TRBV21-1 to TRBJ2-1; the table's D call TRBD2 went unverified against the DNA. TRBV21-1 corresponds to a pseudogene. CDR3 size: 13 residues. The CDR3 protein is CASSNSGYNEQFF. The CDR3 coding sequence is TGTGCCAGCAGCAACAGCGGATACAATGAGCAGTTCTTC.

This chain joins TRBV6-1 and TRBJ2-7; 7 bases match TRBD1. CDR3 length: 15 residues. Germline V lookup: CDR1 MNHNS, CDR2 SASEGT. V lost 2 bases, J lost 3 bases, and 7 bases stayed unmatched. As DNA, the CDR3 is TGTGCCAGCAGTGAAAGGGGGCAGGGAAGCTACGAGCAGTACTTC. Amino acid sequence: CASSERGQGSYEQYF.

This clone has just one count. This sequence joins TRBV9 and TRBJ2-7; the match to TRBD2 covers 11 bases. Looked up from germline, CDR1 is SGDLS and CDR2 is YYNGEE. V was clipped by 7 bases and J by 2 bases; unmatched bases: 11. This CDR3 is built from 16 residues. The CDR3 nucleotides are TGTGCCAGCGGGGGCTCTAGCGGGGGGCCCCCCTACGAGCAGTACTTC. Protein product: CASGGSSGGPPYEQYF.

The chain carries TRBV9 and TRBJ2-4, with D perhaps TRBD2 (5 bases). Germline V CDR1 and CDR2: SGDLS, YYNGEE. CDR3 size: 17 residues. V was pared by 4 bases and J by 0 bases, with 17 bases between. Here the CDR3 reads CASSHSGGQLAKNIQYF. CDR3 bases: TGTGCCAGCAGCCACTCTGGCGGGCAACTAGCCAAAAACATTCAGTACTTC. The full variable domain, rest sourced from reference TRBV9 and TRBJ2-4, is DSGVTQTPKHLITATGQRVTLRCSPRSGDLSVYWYQQSLDQGLQFLIQYYNGEERAKGNILERFSAQQFPDLHSELNLSSLELGDSALYFCASSHSGGQLAKNIQYFGAGTRLSVL.

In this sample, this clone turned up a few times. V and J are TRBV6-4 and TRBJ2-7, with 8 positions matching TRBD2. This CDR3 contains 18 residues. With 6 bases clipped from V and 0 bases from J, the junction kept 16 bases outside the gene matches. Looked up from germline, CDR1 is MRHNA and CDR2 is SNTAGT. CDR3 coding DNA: TGTGCCAGCAGGGACCTAAGCTCCCGCAGCGGGGGCTCCTACGAGCAGTACTTC. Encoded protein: CASRDLSSRSGGSYEQYF.

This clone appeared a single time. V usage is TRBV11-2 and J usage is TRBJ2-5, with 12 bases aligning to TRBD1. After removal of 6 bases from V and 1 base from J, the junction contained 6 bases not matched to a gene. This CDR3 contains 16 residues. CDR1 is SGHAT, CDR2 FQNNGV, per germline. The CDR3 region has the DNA TGTGCCAGCAGACCCAGGGACAGGGGGCTCCAAGAGACCCAGTACTTC. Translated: CASRPRDRGLQETQYF.

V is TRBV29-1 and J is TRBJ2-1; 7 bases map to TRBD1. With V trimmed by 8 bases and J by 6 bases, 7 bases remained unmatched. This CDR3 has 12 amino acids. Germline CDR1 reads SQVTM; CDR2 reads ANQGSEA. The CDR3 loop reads CSIRRDSNEQFF. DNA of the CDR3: TGCAGCATCCGACGGGACAGCAATGAGCAGTTCTTC.

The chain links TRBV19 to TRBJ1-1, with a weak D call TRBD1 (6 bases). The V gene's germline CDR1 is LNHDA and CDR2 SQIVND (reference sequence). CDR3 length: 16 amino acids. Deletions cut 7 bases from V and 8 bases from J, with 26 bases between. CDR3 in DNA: TGTGCCAGTAAGCCAGGGGACGCATTCCGGCGACTGGAAGCTTTCTTT. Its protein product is CASKPGDAFRRLEAFF.